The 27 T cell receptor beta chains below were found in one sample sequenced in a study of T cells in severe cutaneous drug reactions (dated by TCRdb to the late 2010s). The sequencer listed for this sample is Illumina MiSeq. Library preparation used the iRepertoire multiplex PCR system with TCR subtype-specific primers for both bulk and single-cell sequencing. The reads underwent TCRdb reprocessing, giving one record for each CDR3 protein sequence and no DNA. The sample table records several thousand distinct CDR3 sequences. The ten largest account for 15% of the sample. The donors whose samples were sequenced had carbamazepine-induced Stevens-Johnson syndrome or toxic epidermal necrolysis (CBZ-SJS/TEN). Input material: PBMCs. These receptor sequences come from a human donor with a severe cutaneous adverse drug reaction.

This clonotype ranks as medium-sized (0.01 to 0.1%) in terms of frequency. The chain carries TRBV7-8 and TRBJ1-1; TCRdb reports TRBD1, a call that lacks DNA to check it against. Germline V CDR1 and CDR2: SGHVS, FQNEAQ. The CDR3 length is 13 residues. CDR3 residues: CASSLPGRTEAFF.

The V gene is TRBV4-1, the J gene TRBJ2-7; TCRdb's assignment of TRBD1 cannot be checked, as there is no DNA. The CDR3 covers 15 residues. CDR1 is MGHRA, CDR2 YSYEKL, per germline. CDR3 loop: CASSPTATRTYEQYF.

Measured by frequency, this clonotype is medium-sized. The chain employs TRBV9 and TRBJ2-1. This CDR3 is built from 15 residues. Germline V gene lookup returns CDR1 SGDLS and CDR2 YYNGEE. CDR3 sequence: CASSVAADSYNEQFF.

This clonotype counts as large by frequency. The CDR3 protein is CASRGMTGVNTEAFF. V and J are TRBV6-2 or TRBV6-3 and TRBJ1-1; TCRdb lists TRBD1, though no DNA is available to test this call. Germline V gene lookup returns CDR1 MNHEY and CDR2 SVGEGT. The CDR3 totals 15 residues.

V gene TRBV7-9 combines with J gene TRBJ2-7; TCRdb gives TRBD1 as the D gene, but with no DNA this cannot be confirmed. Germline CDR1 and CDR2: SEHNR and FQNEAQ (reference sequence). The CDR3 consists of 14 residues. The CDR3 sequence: CASSYKGQLGEQYF.

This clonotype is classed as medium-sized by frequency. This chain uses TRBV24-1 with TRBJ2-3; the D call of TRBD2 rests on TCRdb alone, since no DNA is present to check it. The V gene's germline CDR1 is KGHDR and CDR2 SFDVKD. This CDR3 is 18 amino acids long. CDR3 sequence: CATSDSTSGRRATDTQYF.

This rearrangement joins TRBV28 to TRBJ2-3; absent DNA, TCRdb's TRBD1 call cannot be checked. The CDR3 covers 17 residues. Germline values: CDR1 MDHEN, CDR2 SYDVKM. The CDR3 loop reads CASSSPVSGPSTDTQYF. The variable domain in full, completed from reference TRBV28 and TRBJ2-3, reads DVKVTQSSRYLVKRTGEKVFLECVQDMDHENMFWYRQDPGLGLRLIYFSYDVKMKEKGDIPEGYSVSREKKERFSLILESASTNQTSMYLCASSSPVSGPSTDTQYFGPGTRLTVL.

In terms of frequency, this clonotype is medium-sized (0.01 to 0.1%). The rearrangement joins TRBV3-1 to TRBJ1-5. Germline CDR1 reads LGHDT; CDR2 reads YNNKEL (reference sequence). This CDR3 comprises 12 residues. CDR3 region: CASSQPVEPQHF.

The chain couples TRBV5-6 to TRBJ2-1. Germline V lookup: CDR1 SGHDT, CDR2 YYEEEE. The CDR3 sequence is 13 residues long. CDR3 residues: CASSWNSYNEQFF.

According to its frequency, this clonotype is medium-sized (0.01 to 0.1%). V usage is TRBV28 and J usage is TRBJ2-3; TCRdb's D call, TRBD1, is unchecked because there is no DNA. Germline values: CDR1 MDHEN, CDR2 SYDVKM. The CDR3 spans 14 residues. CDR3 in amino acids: CASSLNIQGIWYYF.

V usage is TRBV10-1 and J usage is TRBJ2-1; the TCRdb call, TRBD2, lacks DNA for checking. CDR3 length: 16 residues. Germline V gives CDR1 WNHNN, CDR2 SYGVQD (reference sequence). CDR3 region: CASSDRPSVSYNEQFF.

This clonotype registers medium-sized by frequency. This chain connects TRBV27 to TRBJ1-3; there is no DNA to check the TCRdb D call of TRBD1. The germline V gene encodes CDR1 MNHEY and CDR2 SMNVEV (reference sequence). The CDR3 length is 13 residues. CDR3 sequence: CASSLGQGYTIYF.

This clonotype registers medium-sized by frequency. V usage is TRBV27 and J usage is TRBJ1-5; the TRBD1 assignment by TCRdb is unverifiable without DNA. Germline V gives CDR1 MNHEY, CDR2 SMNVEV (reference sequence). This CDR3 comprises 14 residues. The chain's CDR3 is CASSLGGSNQPQHF.

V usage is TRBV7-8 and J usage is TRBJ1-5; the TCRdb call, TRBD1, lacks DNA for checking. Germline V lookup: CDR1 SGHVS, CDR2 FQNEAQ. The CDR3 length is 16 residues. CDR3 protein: CASSLSDSYSNQPQHF.

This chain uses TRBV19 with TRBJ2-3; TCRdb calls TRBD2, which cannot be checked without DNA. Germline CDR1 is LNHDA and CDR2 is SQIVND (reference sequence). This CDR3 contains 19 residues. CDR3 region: CASSIDPPGTSGGSDTQYF.

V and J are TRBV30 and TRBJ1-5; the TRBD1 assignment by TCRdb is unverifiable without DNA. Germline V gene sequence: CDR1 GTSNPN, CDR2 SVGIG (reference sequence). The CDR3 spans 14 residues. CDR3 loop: CAWSHRNSNQPQHF.

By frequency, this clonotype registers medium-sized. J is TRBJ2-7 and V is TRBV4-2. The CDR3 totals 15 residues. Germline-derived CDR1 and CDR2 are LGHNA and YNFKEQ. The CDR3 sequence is CASSQGVQLSYEQYF.

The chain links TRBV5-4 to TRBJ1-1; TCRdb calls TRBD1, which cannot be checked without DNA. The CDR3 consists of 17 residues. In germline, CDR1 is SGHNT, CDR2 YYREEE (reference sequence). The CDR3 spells CASSLTRDRGRGTEAFF.

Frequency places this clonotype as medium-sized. The CDR3 spells CASSPRVQETQYF. V usage is TRBV12-3 or TRBV12-4 and J usage is TRBJ2-5. There are 13 residues in the CDR3.

This CDR3 reads CASSIQGAKQFF. The gene calls are TRBV19 and TRBJ2-1; the TCRdb D gene call, TRBD1, has no DNA to confirm it. The CDR3 contains 12 residues. Germline values: CDR1 LNHDA, CDR2 SQIVND (reference sequence).

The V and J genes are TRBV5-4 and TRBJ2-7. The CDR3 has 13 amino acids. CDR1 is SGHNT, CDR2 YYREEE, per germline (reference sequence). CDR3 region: CASSLEQPYEQYF. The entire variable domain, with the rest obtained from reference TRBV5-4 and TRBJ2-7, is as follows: ETGVTQSPTHLIKTRGQQVTLRCSSQSGHNTVSWYQQALGQGPQFIFQYYREEENGRGNFPPRFSGLQFPNYSSELNVNALELDDSALYLCASSLEQPYEQYFGPGTRLTVT.

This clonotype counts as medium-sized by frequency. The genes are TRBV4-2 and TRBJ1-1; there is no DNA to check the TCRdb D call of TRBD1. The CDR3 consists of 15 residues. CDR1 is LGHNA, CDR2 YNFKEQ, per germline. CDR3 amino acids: CASSQETGTNTEAFF.

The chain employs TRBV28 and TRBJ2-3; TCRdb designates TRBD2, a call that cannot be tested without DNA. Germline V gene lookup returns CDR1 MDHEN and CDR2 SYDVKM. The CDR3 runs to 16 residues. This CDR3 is CASFAYSGSSTDTQYF. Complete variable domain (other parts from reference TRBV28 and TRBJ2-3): DVKVTQSSRYLVKRTGEKVFLECVQDMDHENMFWYRQDPGLGLRLIYFSYDVKMKEKGDIPEGYSVSREKKERFSLILESASTNQTSMYLCASFAYSGSSTDTQYFGPGTRLTVL.

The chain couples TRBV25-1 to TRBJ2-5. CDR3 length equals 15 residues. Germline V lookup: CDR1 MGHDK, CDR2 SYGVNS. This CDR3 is CASSVGGSYQETQYF. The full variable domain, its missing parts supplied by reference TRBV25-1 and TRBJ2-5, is EADIYQTPRYLVIGTGKKITLECSQTMGHDKMYWYQQDPGMELHLIHYSYGVNSTEKGDLSSESTVSRIRTEHFPLTLESARPSHTSQYLCASSVGGSYQETQYFGPGTRLLVL.

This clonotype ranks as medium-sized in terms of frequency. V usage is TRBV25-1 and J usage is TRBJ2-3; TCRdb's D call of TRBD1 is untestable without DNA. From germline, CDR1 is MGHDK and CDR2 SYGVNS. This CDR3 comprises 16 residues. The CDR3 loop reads CASSEYNDRNTDTQYF.

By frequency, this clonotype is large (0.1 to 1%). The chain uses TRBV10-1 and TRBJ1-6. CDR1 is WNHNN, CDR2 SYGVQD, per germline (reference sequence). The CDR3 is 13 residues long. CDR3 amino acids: CASSESHISPLHF.

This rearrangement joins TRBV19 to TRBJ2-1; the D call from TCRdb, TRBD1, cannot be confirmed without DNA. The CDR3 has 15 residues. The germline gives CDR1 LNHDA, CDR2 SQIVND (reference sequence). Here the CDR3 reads CASSIGQSSYNEQFF.